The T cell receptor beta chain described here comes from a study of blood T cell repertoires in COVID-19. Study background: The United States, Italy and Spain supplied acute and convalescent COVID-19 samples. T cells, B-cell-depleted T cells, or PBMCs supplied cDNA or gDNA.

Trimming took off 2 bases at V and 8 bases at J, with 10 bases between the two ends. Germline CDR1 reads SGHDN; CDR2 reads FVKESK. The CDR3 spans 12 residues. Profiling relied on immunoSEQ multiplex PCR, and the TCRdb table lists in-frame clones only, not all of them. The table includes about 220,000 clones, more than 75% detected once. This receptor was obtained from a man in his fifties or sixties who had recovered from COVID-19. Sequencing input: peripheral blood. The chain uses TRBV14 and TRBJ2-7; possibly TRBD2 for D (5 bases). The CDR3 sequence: CASSQKGDKQYF. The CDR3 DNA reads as TGTGCCAGCAGCCAAAAGGGAGACAAGCAGTACTTC.